This is a list of T cell receptor beta chains from one sample in a study of cytomegalovirus exposure and HLA in healthy donors. TCRdb's copy holds only in-frame clones and misses some; the assay was immunoSEQ multiplex PCR. The sample holds around 180,000 clones, 65% to 85% seen once. Source material: PBMCs. Receptors originate from a boy younger than 10 in good health and CMV-seronegative. CDR3s include the opening cysteine and the closing phenylalanine or tryptophan. D genes are given only for firm matches. Expanded clones get a size class; other rows say once, few or many, or leave the size out.

clone_size	d_call	v_call	j_call	cdr3_aa	cdr3_nt
NA	TRBD2	TRBV7-2	TRBJ2-7	CASSPYLPRASGSAYEQYF	TGTGCCAGCAGCCCGTACTTACCCCGGGCTAGCGGGAGTGCCTACGAGCAGTACTTC
NA	NA	TRBV7-8	TRBJ1-4	CASSFTGQVNEKLFF	TGTGCCAGCAGCTTTACAGGGCAGGTCAATGAAAAACTGTTTTTT
NA	TRBD2	TRBV4-1	TRBJ2-1	CASTLAGGYNEQFF	TGCGCCAGCACCTTAGCGGGGGGTTACAATGAGCAGTTCTTC
NA	NA	TRBV14	TRBJ1-6	CASSQDSSRSRSPLHF	TGTGCCAGCAGCCAAGATTCTTCACGTTCTAGATCACCCCTCCACTTT
NA	NA	TRBV5-1	TRBJ2-2	CASSLALGDGELFF	TGCGCCAGCAGCTTGGCCTTAGGGGATGGGGAGCTGTTTTTT
NA	NA	TRBV6-1	TRBJ1-1	CASSRHRPPTTEAFF	TGTGCCAGCAGTCGTCACAGGCCACCGACCACTGAAGCTTTCTTT
NA	NA	TRBV6-5	TRBJ2-2	CASSSPDTTGELFF	TGTGCCAGCAGTTCCCCCGACACTACCGGGGAGCTGTTTTTT
NA	NA	TRBV15	TRBJ2-2	CATSRVDSGELFF	TGTGCCACCAGCAGAGTAGACAGCGGGGAGCTGTTTTTT
few	NA	TRBV4-3	TRBJ1-4	CASSQDLGANEKLFF	TGCGCCAGCAGCCAAGATCTCGGGGCTAATGAAAAACTGTTTTTT
NA	NA	TRBV30	TRBJ1-2	CAWSVQVFTYGYTF	TGTGCCTGGAGTGTACAGGTTTTTACCTATGGCTACACCTTC
NA	NA	TRBV7-9	TRBJ2-1	CASSLARGEQFF	TGTGCCAGCAGCTTAGCACGGGGGGAGCAGTTCTTC
NA	TRBD1	TRBV10-3	TRBJ2-7	CAISGGQGSSSYEQYF	TGTGCCATCAGTGGGGGACAGGGGTCTTCGTCGTACGAGCAGTACTTC